The clone carrying this TCR beta chain showed up many times. Its antigen is currently unknown. The data belong to a study of blood T cells in healthy people across ages. General study results and limits: Per million T cells, TCR beta diversity dropped about linearly as age rose.

With a J-beta primer mix and a sample-barcoded 5' primer, a second PCR ran about 6 to 11 cycles. Using its own MiXCR run on the 5' RACE reads, TCRdb lists one record per CDR3 protein. The sample has more than 700,000 distinct CDR3 sequences, about 46% seen once. The CDR3 covers 15 residues. V lost 0 bases, J lost 2 bases, and 14 bases lay in between. Germline CDR1 reads SQVTM; CDR2 reads ANQGSEA. Input material: blood. This chain links TRBV29-1 with TRBJ2-7, with D possibly matching TRBD2 (6 bases). The receptor comes from a man at least 80 years old in good health. CDR3 nucleotide sequence: TGCAGCGTTGAAGATAGGCGAGCGGGTACCTACGAGCAGTACTTC. The encoded protein is CSVEDRRAGTYEQYF.